The clone carrying this TCR beta chain was counted many times. Its target is not known. Arm-PCR of CDR3 regions with iRepertoire HTBI primers generated TCR beta libraries. Each CDR3 protein is one row after TCRdb ran MiXCR on the multiplex PCR reads. The sample lists about 220,000 distinct CDR3 sequences, roughly 19% seen once, with roughly 12% in the top ten. The length of the CDR3 is 15 residues. Trimming took 7 bases from V and 4 from J, leaving 17 bases between them. This specimen belongs to a study of regulatory T cells in long-lasting Graves disease. Stated time point: newly diagnosed GD, antithyroid drugs for less than 3 months. Isolated PBMC RNA provided the starting material for the TCR library. Findings and limits, study-wide: Gene preferences differed: TRBV28, TRBJ1-2, TRBJ2-5 in persistent cases. Tissue studied was limited to peripheral blood, excluding thyroid tissue.

These same data were also listed under a study on T cells in Graves' hyperthyroidism and ophthalmopathy. As that report states: A first-round RT-PCR of the TCR CDR3 used the HTBI primer set.

This receptor was obtained from a woman aged 25 to 39 with Graves disease. The sample was peripheral blood mononuclear cells (PBMCs), taken at new diagnosis, from a patient treated with antithyroid drugs. The gene calls are TRBV12-3 or TRBV12-4 and TRBJ1-5; D perhaps matches TRBD1 (6 bases). The CDR3: CASNRGALQNQPQHF. CDR3 nucleotides: TGTGCCAGCAACCGGGGGGCGCTACAAAATCAGCCCCAGCATTTT.